Detailed here is one T cell receptor beta chain. What it binds is not known. The V gene's germline CDR1 is SNHLY and CDR2 FYNNEI. The CDR3 covers 14 residues. This entry comes from a study of shared clonotypes between healthy human individuals. In the study overall: Researchers assigned three CD4 naive, three CD4 memory, two CD8 naive and one CD8 memory plate to each donor. Whole-study results and caveats: With several donors compared, around 5% of naive CD4 clonotypes were shared.

200 to 250 ng DNA, tens of thousands of T cell genomes, went into each sorted-subset replicate PCR. Original analysis: Junction-only sequences without quality scores came from ImmunoSEQ, so filtering differed. Method: immunoSEQ multiplex PCR; TCRdb's copy keeps in-frame clones and lacks some. Clone size and the V and J calls come from that table; the DNA yielded D and trimming. The sample has over 400,000 clones; about 96% are singletons. The sequenced sample was naive CD4+ T cells sorted from blood. Subset noted: CD45RA+ positively selected. This receptor was identified in a woman aged 25 to 39 in good health. The chain combines TRBV2 with TRBJ2-5; 7 nucleotides match TRBD1. The end of the DNA aligns better with TRBJ2-7, so the J call may be wrong. The CDR3 DNA sequence: TGTGCCAGTACGACAGGGATCTATCCCTACGAGCAGTACTTC. Translated: CASTTGIYPYEQYF.